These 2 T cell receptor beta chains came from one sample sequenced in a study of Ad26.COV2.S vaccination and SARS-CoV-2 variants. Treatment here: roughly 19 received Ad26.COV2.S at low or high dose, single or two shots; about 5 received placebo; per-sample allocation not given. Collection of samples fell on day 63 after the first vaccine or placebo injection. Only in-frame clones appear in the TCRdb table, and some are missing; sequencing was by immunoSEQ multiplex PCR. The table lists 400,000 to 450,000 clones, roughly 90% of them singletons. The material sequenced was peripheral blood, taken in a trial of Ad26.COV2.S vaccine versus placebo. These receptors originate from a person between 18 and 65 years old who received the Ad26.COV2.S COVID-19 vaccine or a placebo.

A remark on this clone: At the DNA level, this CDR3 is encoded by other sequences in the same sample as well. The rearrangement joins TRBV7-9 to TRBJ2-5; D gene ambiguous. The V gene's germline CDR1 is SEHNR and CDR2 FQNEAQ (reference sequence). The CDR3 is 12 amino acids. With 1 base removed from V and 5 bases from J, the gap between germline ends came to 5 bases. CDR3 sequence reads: CASSLVGETQYF. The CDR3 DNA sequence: TGTGCCAGCAGCTTAGTTGGGGAGACCCAGTACTTC.

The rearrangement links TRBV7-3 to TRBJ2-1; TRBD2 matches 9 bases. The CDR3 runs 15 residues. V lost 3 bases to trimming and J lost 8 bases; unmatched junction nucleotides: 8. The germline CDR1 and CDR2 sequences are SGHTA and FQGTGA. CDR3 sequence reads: CASSFLGTSLDEQFF. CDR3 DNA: TGTGCCAGCAGCTTTCTGGGGACTAGCCTAGATGAGCAGTTCTTC.